Included here is one T cell receptor beta chain sequence, with context. Its specificity is not known. The source of the sample is a study of blood T cells in healthy people across ages. The donors, aged 6 to 90, were healthy Caucasians from Russia. The authors drew around 9.3 milliliters of peripheral blood from each donor. There are 16 residues in the CDR3. The V segment lost 5 bases and the J segment 14 bases; nucleotides outside the gene matches: 17. Germline loops: CDR1 SGHTA, CDR2 FQGNSA. A second PCR of 7 to 11 cycles used a sample-barcoded 5' primer and a J-beta primer mix. Each cDNA molecule, via a template-switch adaptor with 12 random nucleotides, was tagged. MiXCR, run by TCRdb on the 5' RACE reads, gives a single entry per CDR3 protein. The data show roughly 800,000 distinct CDR3 sequences, roughly 53% seen once. Broader study findings: With donor CMV status unknown, expanded clonotype changes were possibly confounded.

The source of this sequence is a man at least 80 years old in good health. The rearrangement links TRBV7-2 to TRBJ2-3, with 12 positions matching TRBD2. The specimen sequenced was blood. The CDR3 DNA reads as TGTGCCAGCAGCCCTAGCGGGAGGGCAGTGCACAGATACGCGTATTTT. Its translation is CASSPSGRAVHRYAYF.